This T cell receptor beta chain comes out of a study of neurological immune-mediated disorders. As for the study in general: Of 34 multiple sclerosis patients, about 30 were relapsing-remitting and 3 secondary progressive.

Trimming took 3 bases from V and 4 from J, leaving 8 bases between them. Per the germline V gene, CDR1 is SGHVS and CDR2 is FQNEAQ. The CDR3 extends over 13 amino acids. Study observations and caveats: No CDR3 amino acid sequences were shared by expanded clones across subjects, suggesting private repertoires in all groups.

TCRdb itself ran the 5' RACE reads through MiXCR, one entry per CDR3 protein. This sample has about 58,000 distinct CDR3 sequences; 2% to 3% occur once, and the top ten carry 3%. Comments on this clonotype: Its antigen is as yet unknown.

The gene calls are TRBV7-8 and TRBJ2-3, with D unresolved. The clonotype originates from a man aged 50 to 60 with multiple sclerosis. Sequenced input: PBMCs. The CDR3 sequence is CASSLVNPDTQYF. The CDR3 nucleotides read TGTGCCAGCAGCTTGGTGAATCCAGATACGCAGTATTTT. Together with reference TRBV7-8 and TRBJ2-3, the CDR3 gives the full variable domain: GAGVSQSPRYKVAKRGQDVALRCDPISGHVSLFWYQQALGQGPEFLTYFQNEAQLDKSGLPSDRFFAERPEGSVSTLKIQRTQQEDSAVYLCASSLVNPDTQYFGPGTRLTVL.